Each of the 8 T cell receptor beta chains below was sequenced from the same sample in a study of T cells in Graves' hyperthyroidism and ophthalmopathy. RNA transcripts yielded amplified TCR beta CDR3 regions. HTBI primers were used for first-round RT-PCR of the TCR CDR3. TCRdb re-analysed the multiplex PCR reads in MiXCR, keeping a single row per CDR3 protein. The sample has around 520,000 distinct CDR3 sequences, around 14% seen once. The sample taken for sequencing was blood. The origin of the receptors is a woman aged 18-29 years with Graves' hyperthyroidism.

At least ten counts were recorded for this clonotype. This chain connects TRBV20-1 to TRBJ2-3; a weak D match, TRBD1 (6 bases). This CDR3 has 12 residues. Looked up from germline, CDR1 is DFQATT and CDR2 is SNEGSKA (reference sequence). Trimming shortened V by 1 base and J by 4 bases, and 6 bases separated the two germline ends. The CDR3 is CSARGGPDTQYF. CDR3 bases: TGCAGTGCTAGAGGGGGGCCAGATACGCAGTATTTT.

This clonotype was seen repeatedly, ten times or more. The V and J genes are TRBV6-5 and TRBJ2-1; D not certain. Germline V gene sequence: CDR1 MNHEY, CDR2 SVGAGI. Trimming stripped 0 bases from V and 8 bases from J, with 11 bases between. This CDR3 region has 14 residues. The CDR3 region has the DNA TGTGCCAGCAGTTACTCGAGGTTAGGCGATGAGCAGTTCTTC. Its protein is CASSYSRLGDEQFF.

This clonotype was seen at least ten times. The V call is TRBV5-6, the J call TRBJ2-3; 9 bases match TRBD1. The V and J ends lost 2 bases and 0 bases, in that order; junction bases with no gene match: 4. Germline values: CDR1 SGHDT, CDR2 YYEEEE. The CDR3 extends over 16 amino acids. CDR3 in DNA: TGTGCCAGCAGCTTACCACAGGGGGCTAGCACAGATACGCAGTATTTT. It encodes CASSLPQGASTDTQYF.

This clonotype has a count of ten or more. The CDR3 spells CSARDRTTEAFF. The CDR3 DNA sequence: TGCAGTGCTAGAGATAGGACCACTGAAGCTTTCTTT. The rearrangement joins TRBV20-1 to TRBJ1-1, with no clear D. V was clipped by 0 bases and J by 4 bases, with 6 bases between them. CDR1 is DFQATT and CDR2 is SNEGSKA in the germline V gene (reference sequence). The CDR3 runs to 12 residues.

Concerning this clonotype itself: A junction boundary mismatches the germline segment, possibly from a read error. The chain carries TRBV11-2 and TRBJ1-3; D remains ambiguous. Germline V lookup: CDR1 SGHAT, CDR2 FQNNGV. The CDR3 extends over 14 amino acids. CDR3 nucleotide sequence: TGTGCCAGCCGCTTAGACGGACGCGGGAACACCATATATTTT. This gives the protein CASRLDGRGNTIYF.

The V call is TRBV5-1, the J call TRBJ2-4; D gene unclear. The germline V and J ends were trimmed by 3 bases and 5 bases, with 3 bases remaining between them. Per germline, CDR1 SGHRS and CDR2 YFSETQ. The CDR3 runs to 11 residues. The CDR3 is CASSSQNIQYF. The CDR3 DNA is TGCGCCAGCAGCTCACAAAACATTCAGTACTTC.

This clonotype appeared many times. CDR3 loop: CASRYRTGGVGYTF. Written as DNA, the CDR3 is TGTGCCAGTCGATACCGCACAGGGGGCGTTGGCTACACCTTC. V gene TRBV27 combines with J gene TRBJ1-2, with 9 bases aligning to TRBD1. Germline V CDR1 and CDR2: MNHEY, SMNVEV (reference sequence). V was clipped by 9 bases and J by 7 bases; unmatched bases: 12. There are 14 residues in the CDR3.

There are many counts of this clonotype. CDR3 bases: TGTGCCAGTAGGCCTGGCCCGTCCTACGAGCAGTACTTC. It codes for CASRPGPSYEQYF. This rearrangement joins TRBV19 to TRBJ2-7; D call uncertain. The CDR3 extends over 13 amino acids. Germline CDR1 reads LNHDA; CDR2 reads SQIVND (reference sequence). V was pared by 6 bases and J by 1 base, with 10 bases between.